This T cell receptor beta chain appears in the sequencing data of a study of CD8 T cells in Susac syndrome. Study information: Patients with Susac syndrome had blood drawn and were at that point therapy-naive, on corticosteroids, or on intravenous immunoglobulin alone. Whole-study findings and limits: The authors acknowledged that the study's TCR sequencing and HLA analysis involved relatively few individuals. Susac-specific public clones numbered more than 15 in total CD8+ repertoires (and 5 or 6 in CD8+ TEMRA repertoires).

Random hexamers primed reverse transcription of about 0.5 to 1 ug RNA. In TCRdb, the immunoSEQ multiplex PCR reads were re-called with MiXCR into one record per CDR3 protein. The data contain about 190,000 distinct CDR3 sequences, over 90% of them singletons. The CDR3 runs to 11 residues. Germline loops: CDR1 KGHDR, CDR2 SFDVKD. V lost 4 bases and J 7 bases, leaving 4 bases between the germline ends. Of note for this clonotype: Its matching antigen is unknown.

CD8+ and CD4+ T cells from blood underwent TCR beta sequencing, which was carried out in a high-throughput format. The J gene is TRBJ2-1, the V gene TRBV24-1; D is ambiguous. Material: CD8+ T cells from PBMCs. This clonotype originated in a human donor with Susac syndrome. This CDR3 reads CATSDPNEQFF. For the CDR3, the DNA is TGTGCCACCAGTGACCCTAATGAGCAGTTCTTC.